In this sample, the clone carrying this T cell receptor beta chain turned up once. Its antigen remains unknown. This sample was included in a study of radiation and T cells in renal cell carcinoma. Broader study findings: From baseline, blood top tumor clonotypes peaked at 2 weeks post-radiation. Pretreatment tumor biopsies were lacking, so baseline clonotypes are unknown.

This sample's time point: blood 2 weeks post-SBRT. As to treatment: 15 Gy SBRT to primary tumor, nephrectomy 4 weeks later. The tumor was a clear cell renal cell carcinoma. The CDR3 is 14 amino acids. Trimming shortened V by 2 bases and J by 7 bases, and 15 bases separated the two germline ends. Per the germline V gene, CDR1 is GTSNPN and CDR2 is SVGIG (reference sequence). TCRdb keeps only in-frame clones here, not all; method: immunoSEQ multiplex PCR. Counted here are 120,000 or so clones, around 81% occurring once; the ten biggest clones make up about 5.3%. Sequencing was performed on blood, taken from a patient whose treatment included radiotherapy and nephrectomy. The chain has TRBV30 and TRBJ2-1, with a possible D match to TRBD2 (6 bases). The source is a man in his forties or fifties with renal cell carcinoma. The CDR3 DNA follows: TGTGCCTGGAGTCCTGGCGGGATTTCGAATGAGCAGTTCTTC. Protein product: CAWSPGGISNEQFF.